The present TCR beta chain was sequenced within a study of CD8 T cells in ankylosing spondylitis. Study outcomes and limitations: CD8+ disease-linked clones were present at relatively low frequencies in blood. Blood from ankylosing spondylitis patients appeared to carry a characteristic roughly eight-variant TCR beta motif. Reactive arthritis synovial fluid and blood previously showed some of these motif variants. Reported data indicate significant enrichment of disease-linked clones within matched ankylosing spondylitis synovial fluid.

Germline-derived CDR1 and CDR2 are SGHDT and YYEEEE. The CDR3 runs 14 residues. V was clipped by 1 base and J by 6 bases; unmatched bases: 3. Making use of molecular barcodes, quantitative 5'-RACE generated TCR beta libraries. In TCRdb, the 5' RACE reads were re-called with MiXCR into one record per CDR3 protein. The table has under 550,000 distinct CDR3 sequences, roughly 26% seen once; the top ten hold about 0.89%. Turning to this clonotype: Its antigen remains unknown.

The receptor was isolated from a male donor with ankylosing spondylitis. Material for sequencing was blood, either unsorted or a sorted T cell fraction (not recorded which). The chain joins TRBV5-6 to TRBJ1-5, with 8 bases aligning to TRBD1. For the CDR3, the DNA is TGTGCCAGCAGCTTGAGACAGGGGTTTCAGCCCCAGCATTTT. It is translated as CASSLRQGFQPQHF.